A selection of T cell receptor beta chains follows, all from one sample in a study of cytomegalovirus exposure and HLA in healthy donors. TCRdb's table, derived via immunoSEQ multiplex PCR, lists solely in-frame clones and lacks some. The sample records around 130,000 clones, approximately 91% being singletons. The sequenced sample consisted of PBMCs. Receptor source: a man aged 25 to 40 in good health and CMV-seronegative. The CDR3 runs from the conserved cysteine through the conserved F or W. The order of the fields is V gene, CDR3 length, J gene, D gene, clone size, CDR3 protein, CDR3 DNA. D genes are given only for firm matches. Expanded clones get a size class; other rows say once, few or many, or leave the size out.

v_call: TRBV2; cdr3_length: 15; j_call: TRBJ2-2; d_call: TRBD1; clone_size: -; cdr3_aa: CASLPGTGVTGELFF; cdr3_nt: TGTGCCAGCCTCCCCGGGACAGGGGTCACCGGGGAGCTGTTTTTT
v_call: TRBV7-8; cdr3_length: 18; j_call: TRBJ1-2; d_call: TRBD1; clone_size: -; cdr3_aa: CASSQYRPGTGRKGGYTF; cdr3_nt: TGTGCCAGCAGCCAATACCGTCCCGGGACAGGGAGGAAGGGCGGCTACACCTTC
v_call: TRBV19; cdr3_length: 15; j_call: TRBJ2-1; d_call: -; clone_size: -; cdr3_aa: CASKFLATTPNEQFF; cdr3_nt: TGTGCCAGTAAGTTTCTCGCGACTACCCCCAATGAGCAGTTCTTC
v_call: TRBV5-1; cdr3_length: 14; j_call: TRBJ2-3; d_call: TRBD2; clone_size: -; cdr3_aa: CASSFIAGEDTQYF; cdr3_nt: TGCGCCAGCAGCTTTATCGCGGGAGAAGATACGCAGTATTTT
v_call: TRBV5-1; cdr3_length: 14; j_call: TRBJ1-2; d_call: -; clone_size: -; cdr3_aa: CASSLTGDRGGYTF; cdr3_nt: TGCGCCAGCAGCTTGACGGGGGACCGCGGTGGCTACACCTTC
v_call: TRBV19; cdr3_length: 16; j_call: TRBJ2-1; d_call: TRBD2; clone_size: once; cdr3_aa: CASKLAGGYPYNEQFF; cdr3_nt: TGTGCCAGTAAACTAGCGGGGGGCTACCCCTACAATGAGCAGTTCTTC
v_call: TRBV7-9; cdr3_length: 15; j_call: TRBJ2-1; d_call: TRBD2; clone_size: once; cdr3_aa: CASSPAGGSYNEQFF; cdr3_nt: TGTGCCAGCAGTCCAGCGGGAGGCTCCTACAATGAGCAGTTCTTC
v_call: TRBV6-6; cdr3_length: 11; j_call: TRBJ2-7; d_call: -; clone_size: -; cdr3_aa: CATQGGYEQYF; cdr3_nt: TGTGCCACCCAGGGGGGATACGAGCAGTACTTC
v_call: TRBV7-9; cdr3_length: 13; j_call: TRBJ2-7; d_call: -; clone_size: -; cdr3_aa: CASSLYGGDEQYF; cdr3_nt: TGTGCCAGCAGCTTATACGGCGGGGACGAGCAGTACTTC
v_call: TRBV5-4; cdr3_length: 14; j_call: TRBJ2-5; d_call: TRBD1; clone_size: -; cdr3_aa: CASSLARGQETQYF; cdr3_nt: TGTGCCAGCAGCTTGGCCAGGGGGCAGGAGACCCAGTACTTC
v_call: TRBV15; cdr3_length: 14; j_call: TRBJ2-5; d_call: -; clone_size: -; cdr3_aa: CATSRQGGGETQYF; cdr3_nt: TGTGCCACCAGCAGACAGGGTGGCGGAGAGACCCAGTACTTC
v_call: TRBV5-1; cdr3_length: 15; j_call: TRBJ2-3; d_call: TRBD2; clone_size: -; cdr3_aa: CASSAVAGGTDTQYF; cdr3_nt: TGCGCCAGCAGCGCAGTAGCGGGAGGGACAGATACGCAGTATTTT
v_call: TRBV4-1; cdr3_length: 13; j_call: TRBJ1-1; d_call: -; clone_size: -; cdr3_aa: CASTTGVNTEAFF; cdr3_nt: TGCGCCAGCACCACCGGGGTGAACACTGAAGCTTTCTTT
v_call: TRBV15; cdr3_length: 16; j_call: TRBJ2-1; d_call: -; clone_size: -; cdr3_aa: CATSKGADQGWDEQFF; cdr3_nt: TGTGCCACCAGTAAAGGGGCCGACCAGGGCTGGGATGAGCAGTTCTTC
v_call: TRBV6-6; cdr3_length: 15; j_call: TRBJ1-1; d_call: -; clone_size: -; cdr3_aa: CASSYLSGMNTEAFF; cdr3_nt: TGTGCCAGCAGTTATCTCTCGGGGATGAACACTGAAGCTTTCTTT
v_call: TRBV9; cdr3_length: 14; j_call: TRBJ2-3; d_call: -; clone_size: -; cdr3_aa: CASSSFTSPDTQYF; cdr3_nt: TGTGCCAGCAGTAGCTTTACCTCCCCAGATACGCAGTATTTT
v_call: TRBV5-1; cdr3_length: 15; j_call: TRBJ1-1; d_call: TRBD1; clone_size: -; cdr3_aa: CASSLVAGGASEAFF; cdr3_nt: TGCGCCAGCAGCTTGGTGGCAGGGGGCGCGTCTGAAGCTTTCTTT
v_call: TRBV7-9; cdr3_length: 14; j_call: TRBJ2-7; d_call: TRBD1; clone_size: -; cdr3_aa: CASSPDRATHEQYF; cdr3_nt: TGTGCCAGCAGCCCGGACAGGGCAACCCACGAGCAGTACTTC
v_call: TRBV19; cdr3_length: 15; j_call: TRBJ1-2; d_call: TRBD1; clone_size: -; cdr3_aa: CASRPTIGTDYGYTF; cdr3_nt: TGTGCCAGTAGACCTACAATCGGGACAGACTATGGCTACACCTTC
v_call: TRBV7-2; cdr3_length: 13; j_call: TRBJ1-1; d_call: TRBD1; clone_size: few; cdr3_aa: CASSPPGQGGTFF; cdr3_nt: TGTGCCAGCAGCCCGCCGGGCCAGGGGGGAACTTTCTTT
v_call: TRBV18; cdr3_length: 13; j_call: TRBJ1-2; d_call: -; clone_size: -; cdr3_aa: CASSPPQVAGYTF; cdr3_nt: TGTGCCAGCTCACCACCGCAGGTTGCCGGCTACACCTTC
v_call: TRBV7-2; cdr3_length: 12; j_call: TRBJ2-7; d_call: -; clone_size: -; cdr3_aa: CASSWQGYEQYF; cdr3_nt: TGTGCCAGCAGCTGGCAGGGGTACGAGCAGTACTTC
v_call: TRBV6-1; cdr3_length: 17; j_call: TRBJ2-3; d_call: TRBD2; clone_size: -; cdr3_aa: CASSGIGRLAGGYTQYF; cdr3_nt: TGTGCCAGCAGTGGTATAGGGCGCCTAGCGGGAGGCTATACGCAGTATTTT
v_call: TRBV5-1; cdr3_length: 17; j_call: TRBJ2-7; d_call: -; clone_size: -; cdr3_aa: CASSGLTPGIHSYEQYF; cdr3_nt: TGCGCCAGCAGCGGACTTACACCCGGGATCCACTCCTACGAGCAGTACTTC
v_call: TRBV7-8; cdr3_length: 14; j_call: TRBJ2-3; d_call: -; clone_size: -; cdr3_aa: CASSSRTGTDTQYF; cdr3_nt: TGTGCCAGCAGCTCGAGGACTGGCACAGATACGCAGTATTTT
v_call: TRBV6-6; cdr3_length: 14; j_call: TRBJ1-3; d_call: -; clone_size: once; cdr3_aa: CASRATGSGNTIYF; cdr3_nt: TGTGCCAGCAGGGCGACGGGTTCTGGAAACACCATATATTTT
v_call: TRBV9; cdr3_length: 16; j_call: TRBJ2-2; d_call: -; clone_size: -; cdr3_aa: CASSVDAGRQIGELFF; cdr3_nt: TGTGCCAGCAGCGTAGATGCAGGGCGACAGATCGGGGAGCTGTTTTTT
v_call: TRBV19; cdr3_length: 14; j_call: TRBJ2-7; d_call: TRBD2; clone_size: -; cdr3_aa: CASSRTSGTYEQYF; cdr3_nt: TGTGCCAGTTCCAGGACTAGCGGAACCTACGAGCAGTACTTC
v_call: TRBV19; cdr3_length: 15; j_call: TRBJ1-1; d_call: -; clone_size: -; cdr3_aa: CASSILRGGNTEAFF; cdr3_nt: TGTGCCAGTAGTATACTCCGGGGGGGTAACACTGAAGCTTTCTTT